This T cell receptor beta chain stems from a study of identical twins. Findings and caveats of the study: Zero-insertion analyses might be partly confounded by invariant T cells like MAIT and iNKT.

The CDR3 is 15 residues long. The germline CDR1 and CDR2 sequences are LGHNA and YSLEER. V lost 3 bases and J 4 bases, leaving 14 bases between the germline ends. TCRdb processed the 5' RACE reads anew with MiXCR; each CDR3 protein has one entry. Altogether roughly 570,000 distinct CDR3 sequences are present, roughly 9.9% being singletons, with the ten largest covering roughly 3.2%. About this clonotype itself: What it binds is unknown.

The sample also formed part of further work on yellow fever vaccine responses in identical twins.

The chain couples TRBV4-3 to TRBJ2-3; D is possibly TRBD1 or TRBD2 (7 bases each). Sequencing was done on a sample of PBMCs. This clonotype was sampled from a woman between 18 and 29 years old in good health. CDR3 loop: CASSQSQGGADTQYF. As DNA, the CDR3 is TGCGCCAGCAGCCAGAGTCAGGGGGGGGCAGATACGCAGTATTTT.